This T cell receptor beta chain is from a study of read filtering for tumor transcriptome and immune sequencing. From approximately 400 ng of RNA, a library with molecular barcoded alpha/delta and beta/gamma adaptors was made. Each CDR3 protein gets one entry after TCRdb re-called the reads with MiXCR. The sample yields 100,000 to 150,000 distinct CDR3 sequences, around 13% seen once. The V end lost 7 bases, the J end lost 4 bases, and 15 bases lay between the germline ends. CDR1 SQVTM and CDR2 ANQGSEA come from the germline V gene. The CDR3 is made up of 13 amino acids. This clonotype appeared many times.

Sequenced: a population of CD138-negative cells sorted from bone marrow. The chain is built from TRBV29-1 and TRBJ2-3; D possibly uses TRBD1 or TRBD2 (7 bases each). This receptor was obtained from a donor at least 40 years old with multiple myeloma. The CDR3 DNA is TGCAGCGGAGGGGAGGGGGCGGCAGATACGCAGTATTTT. This gives the protein CSGGEGAADTQYF.